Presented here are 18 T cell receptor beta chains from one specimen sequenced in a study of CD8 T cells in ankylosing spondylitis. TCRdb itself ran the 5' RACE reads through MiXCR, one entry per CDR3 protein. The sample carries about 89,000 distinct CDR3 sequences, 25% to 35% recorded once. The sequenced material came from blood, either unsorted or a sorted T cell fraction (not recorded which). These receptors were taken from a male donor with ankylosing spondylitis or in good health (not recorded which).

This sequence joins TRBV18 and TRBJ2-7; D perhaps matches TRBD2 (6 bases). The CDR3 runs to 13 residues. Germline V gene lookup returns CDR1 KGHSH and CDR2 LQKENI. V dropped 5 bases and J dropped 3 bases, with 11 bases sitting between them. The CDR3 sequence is CASSLGTDYEQYV. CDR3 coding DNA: TGTGCCAGCTCATTGGGGACTGACTACGAGCAGTACGTC.

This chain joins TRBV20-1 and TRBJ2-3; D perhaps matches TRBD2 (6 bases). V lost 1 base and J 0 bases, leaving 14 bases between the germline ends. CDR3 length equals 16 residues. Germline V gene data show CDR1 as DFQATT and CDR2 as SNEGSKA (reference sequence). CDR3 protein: CSARGPSGHSTDTQYF. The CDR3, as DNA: TGCAGTGCTAGAGGCCCCAGCGGGCATAGCACAGATACGCAGTATTTT.

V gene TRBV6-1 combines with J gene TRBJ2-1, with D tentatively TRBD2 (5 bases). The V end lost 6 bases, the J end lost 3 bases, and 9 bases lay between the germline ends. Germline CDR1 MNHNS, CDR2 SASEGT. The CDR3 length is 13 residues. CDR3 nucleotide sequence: TGTGCCAGCAGGCGCCGGGACTACAATGAGCAGTTCTTC. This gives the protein CASRRRDYNEQFF.

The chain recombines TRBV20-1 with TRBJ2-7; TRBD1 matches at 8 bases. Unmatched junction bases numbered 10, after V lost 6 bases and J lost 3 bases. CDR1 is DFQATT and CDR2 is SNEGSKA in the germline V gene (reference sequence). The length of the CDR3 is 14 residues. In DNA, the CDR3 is TGCAGTGCGAGTCGAGGGACAGGAGTCTACGAGCAGTACGTC. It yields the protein CSASRGTGVYEQYV.

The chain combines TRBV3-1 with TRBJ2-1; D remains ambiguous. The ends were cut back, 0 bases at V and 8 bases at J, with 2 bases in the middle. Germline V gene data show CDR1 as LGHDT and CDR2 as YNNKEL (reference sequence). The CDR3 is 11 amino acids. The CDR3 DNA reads TGTGCCAGCAGCCAAGAAGATGAGCAGTTCTTC. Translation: CASSQEDEQFF.

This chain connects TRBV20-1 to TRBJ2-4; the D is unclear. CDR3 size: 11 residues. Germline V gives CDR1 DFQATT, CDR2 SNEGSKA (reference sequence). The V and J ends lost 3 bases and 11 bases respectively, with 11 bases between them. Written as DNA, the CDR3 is TGCAGTGCTAGGGACCTCAACGTTCAGTACTTC. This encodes CSARDLNVQYF.

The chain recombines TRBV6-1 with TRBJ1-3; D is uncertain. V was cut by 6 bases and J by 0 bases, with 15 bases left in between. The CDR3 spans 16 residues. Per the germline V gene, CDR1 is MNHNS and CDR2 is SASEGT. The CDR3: CASRAWRRYSGNTIYF. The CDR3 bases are TGTGCCAGCAGGGCTTGGAGGAGATACTCTGGAAACACCATATATTTT.

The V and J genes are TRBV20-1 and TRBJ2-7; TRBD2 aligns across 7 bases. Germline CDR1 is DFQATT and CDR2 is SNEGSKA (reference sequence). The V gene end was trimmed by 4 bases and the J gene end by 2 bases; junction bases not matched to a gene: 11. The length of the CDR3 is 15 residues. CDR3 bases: TGCAGTGCTATGCCCCTCCTAGCGGTTACCTACGAGCAGTACTTC. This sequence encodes CSAMPLLAVTYEQYF.

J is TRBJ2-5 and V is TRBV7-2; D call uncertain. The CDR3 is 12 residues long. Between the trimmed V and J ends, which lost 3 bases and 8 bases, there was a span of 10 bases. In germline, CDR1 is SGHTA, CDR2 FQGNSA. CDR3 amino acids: CASSFDRGTQYF. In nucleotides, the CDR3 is TGTGCCAGCAGCTTCGATCGAGGCACCCAGTACTTC.

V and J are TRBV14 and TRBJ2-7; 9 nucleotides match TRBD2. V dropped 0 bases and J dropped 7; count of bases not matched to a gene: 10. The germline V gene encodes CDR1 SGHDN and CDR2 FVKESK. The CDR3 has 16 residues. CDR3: CASSQERSSGRFEQYF. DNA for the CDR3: TGTGCCAGCAGCCAAGAACGCTCCAGCGGGAGGTTTGAGCAGTACTTC.

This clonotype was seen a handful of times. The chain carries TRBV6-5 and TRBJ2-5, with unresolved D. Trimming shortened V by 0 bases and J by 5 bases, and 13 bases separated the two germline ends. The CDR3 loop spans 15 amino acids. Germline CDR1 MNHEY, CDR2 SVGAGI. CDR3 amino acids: CASSYSQLPTETQYF. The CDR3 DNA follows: TGTGCCAGCAGTTACTCACAGCTACCTACGGAGACCCAGTACTTC.

CDR3 amino acids: CASSLANQVRSYEQYV. The CDR3, as DNA: TGTGCCAGCAGCTTGGCCAACCAGGTCCGCTCCTACGAGCAGTACGTC. V gene TRBV5-6 combines with J gene TRBJ2-7; D uncertain. V lost 0 bases to trimming and J lost 0 bases, with 13 bases between them. Germline CDR1 reads SGHDT; CDR2 reads YYEEEE. The CDR3 runs to 16 residues.

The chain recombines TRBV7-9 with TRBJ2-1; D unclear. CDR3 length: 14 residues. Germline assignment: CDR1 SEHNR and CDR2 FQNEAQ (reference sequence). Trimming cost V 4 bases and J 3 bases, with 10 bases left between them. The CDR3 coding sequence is TGTGCCAGCAGCTGGGAACGAATCTACAATGAGCAGTTCTTC. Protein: CASSWERIYNEQFF.

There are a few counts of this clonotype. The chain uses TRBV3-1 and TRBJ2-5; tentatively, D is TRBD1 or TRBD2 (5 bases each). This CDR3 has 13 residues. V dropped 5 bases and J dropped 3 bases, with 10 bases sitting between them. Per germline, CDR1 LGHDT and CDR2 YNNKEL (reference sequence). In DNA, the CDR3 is TGTGCCAGCAGCGAAGGGACGGAAGAGACCCAGTACTTC. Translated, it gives CASSEGTEETQYF.

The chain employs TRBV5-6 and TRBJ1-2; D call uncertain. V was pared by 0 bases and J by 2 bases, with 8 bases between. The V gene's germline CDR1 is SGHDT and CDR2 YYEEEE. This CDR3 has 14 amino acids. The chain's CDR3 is CASSLVPENYGYTF. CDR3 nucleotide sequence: TGTGCCAGCAGCTTGGTTCCAGAAAACTATGGCTACACCTTC.

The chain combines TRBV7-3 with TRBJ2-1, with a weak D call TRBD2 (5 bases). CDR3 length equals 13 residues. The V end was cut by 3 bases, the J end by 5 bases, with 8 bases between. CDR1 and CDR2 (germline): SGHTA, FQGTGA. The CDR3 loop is CASSFRGNNEQFF. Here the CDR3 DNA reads TGTGCCAGCAGCTTCCGAGGGAACAATGAGCAGTTCTTC.

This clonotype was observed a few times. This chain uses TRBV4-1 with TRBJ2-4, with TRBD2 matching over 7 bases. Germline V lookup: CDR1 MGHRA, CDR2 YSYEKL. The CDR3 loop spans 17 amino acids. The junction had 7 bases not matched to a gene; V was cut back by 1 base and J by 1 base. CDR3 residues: CASSQVSGGFAKNIQYF. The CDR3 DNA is TGCGCCAGCAGCCAAGTTTCGGGGGGTTTTGCCAAAAACATTCAGTACTTC.

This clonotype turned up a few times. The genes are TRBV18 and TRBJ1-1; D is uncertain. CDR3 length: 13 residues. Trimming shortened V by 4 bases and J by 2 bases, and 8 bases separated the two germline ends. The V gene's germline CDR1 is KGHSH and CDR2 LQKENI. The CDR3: CASSRVGNTEAFF. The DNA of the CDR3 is TGTGCCAGCTCACGAGTAGGCAACACTGAAGCTTTCTTT. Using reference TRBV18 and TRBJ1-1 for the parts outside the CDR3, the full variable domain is NAGVMQNPRHLVRRRGQEARLRCSPMKGHSHVYWYRQLPEEGLKFMVYLQKENIIDESGMPKERFSAEFPKEGPSILRIQQVVRGDSAAYFCASSRVGNTEAFFGQGTRLTVV.